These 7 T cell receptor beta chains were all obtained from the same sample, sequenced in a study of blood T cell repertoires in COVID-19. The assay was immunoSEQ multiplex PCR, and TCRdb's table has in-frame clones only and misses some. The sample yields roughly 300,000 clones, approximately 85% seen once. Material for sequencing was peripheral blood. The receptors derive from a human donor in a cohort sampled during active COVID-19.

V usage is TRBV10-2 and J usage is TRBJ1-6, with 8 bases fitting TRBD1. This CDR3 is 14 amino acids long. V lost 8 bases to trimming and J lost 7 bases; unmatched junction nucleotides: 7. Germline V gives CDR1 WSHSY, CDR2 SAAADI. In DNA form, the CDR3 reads TGCGCCAGCCAGGGGGCAGTAGAGAATTCACCCCTCCACTTT. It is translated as CASQGAVENSPLHF.

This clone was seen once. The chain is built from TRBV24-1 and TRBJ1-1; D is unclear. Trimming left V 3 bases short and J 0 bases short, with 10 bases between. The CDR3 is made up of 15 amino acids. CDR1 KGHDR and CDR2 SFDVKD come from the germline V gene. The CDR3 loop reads CATSDKEKLNTEAFF. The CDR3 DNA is TGTGCCACCAGTGATAAGGAGAAATTGAACACTGAAGCTTTCTTT.

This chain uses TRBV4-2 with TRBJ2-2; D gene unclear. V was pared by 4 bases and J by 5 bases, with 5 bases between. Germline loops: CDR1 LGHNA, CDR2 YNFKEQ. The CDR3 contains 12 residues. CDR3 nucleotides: TGTGCCAGCAGCCCCAGGACCGGGGAGCTGTTTTTT. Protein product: CASSPRTGELFF.

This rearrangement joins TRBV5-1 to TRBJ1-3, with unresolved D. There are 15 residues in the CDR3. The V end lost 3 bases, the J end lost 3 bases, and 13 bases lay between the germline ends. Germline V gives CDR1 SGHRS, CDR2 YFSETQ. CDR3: CASSSATVLGNTIYF. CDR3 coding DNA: TGCGCCAGCAGCTCCGCAACGGTCCTTGGAAACACCATATATTTT.

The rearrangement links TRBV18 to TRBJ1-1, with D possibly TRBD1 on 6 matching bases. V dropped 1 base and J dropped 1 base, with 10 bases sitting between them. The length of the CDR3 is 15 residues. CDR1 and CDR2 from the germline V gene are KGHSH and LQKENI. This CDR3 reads CASSPLRGGNTEAFF. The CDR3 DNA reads TGTGCCAGCTCACCACTAAGGGGGGGGAACACTGAAGCTTTCTTT. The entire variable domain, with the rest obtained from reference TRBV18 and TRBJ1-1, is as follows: NAGVMQNPRHLVRRRGQEARLRCSPMKGHSHVYWYRQLPEEGLKFMVYLQKENIIDESGMPKERFSAEFPKEGPSILRIQQVVRGDSAAYFCASSPLRGGNTEAFFGQGTRLTVV.

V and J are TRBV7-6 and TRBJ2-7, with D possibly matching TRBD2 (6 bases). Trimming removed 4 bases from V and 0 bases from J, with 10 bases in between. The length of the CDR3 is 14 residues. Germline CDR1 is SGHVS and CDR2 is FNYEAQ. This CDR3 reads CASSSHSGSYEQYF. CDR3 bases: TGTGCCAGCAGCTCCCATAGCGGCTCCTACGAGCAGTACTTC. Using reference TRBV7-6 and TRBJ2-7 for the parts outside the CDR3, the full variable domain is GAGVSQSPRYKVTKRGQDVALRCDPISGHVSLYWYRQALGQGPEFLTYFNYEAQQDKSGLPNDRFSAERPEGSISTLTIQRTEQRDSAMYRCASSSHSGSYEQYFGPGTRLTVT.

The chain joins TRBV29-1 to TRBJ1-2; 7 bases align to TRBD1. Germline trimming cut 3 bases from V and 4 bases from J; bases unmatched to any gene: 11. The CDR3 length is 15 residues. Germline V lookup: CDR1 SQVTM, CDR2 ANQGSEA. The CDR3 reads CSVDRITGQSYGYTF. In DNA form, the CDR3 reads TGCAGCGTTGATCGGATCACGGGACAGTCCTATGGCTACACCTTC.